The 20 T cell receptor beta chains in this list originate from one sample, sequenced in a study of human T cells and chemical hapten exposure. MiXCR was run by TCRdb on the RACE reads, yielding one entry per CDR3 protein. Here the sample spans 140,000 or so distinct CDR3 sequences, 12% being singletons. Time point reported: patch test 2, 6 weeks after DPC sensitization. Treatment described: therapeutic diphenylcyclopropenone sensitization with weekly scalp DPC. The specimen comprised whole blood, sampled in connection with sensitization to the hapten diphenylcyclopropenone (DPC). These receptors originate from a woman between 45 and 65 years old with alopecia areata. Some clones in this sample may be carry-over from other donors' samples.

The J gene is TRBJ2-3, the V gene TRBV6-1; 8 bases map to TRBD1. The junction had 7 bases not matched to a gene; V was cut back by 6 bases and J by 2 bases. CDR3 length: 15 residues. CDR1 is MNHNS, CDR2 SASEGT, per germline. The CDR3 region has the DNA TGTGCCAGCAGACAGACAGGGGCCCACACAGATACGCAGTATTTT. Residues: CASRQTGAHTDTQYF.

This clonotype was counted many times. The rearrangement joins TRBV5-1 to TRBJ2-6; 8 bases are shared with TRBD2. The V and J ends lost 6 bases and 0 bases, in that order; junction bases with no gene match: 5. The CDR3 has 16 amino acids. Germline values: CDR1 SGHRS, CDR2 YFSETQ. CDR3 sequence: CASKTSASSGANVLTF. In nucleotides, the CDR3 is TGCGCCAGCAAGACTAGCGCCAGCTCTGGGGCCAACGTCCTGACTTTC.

This clonotype has a handful of counts. Mismatch with germline at one junction end may stem from a read error. The CDR3 DNA reads TGTGCTAGCAGCTTAGCGTTGGGTAGCGGGTCCCACTCCTACAATGAGCAGTTCTTC. Protein product: CASSLALGSGSHSYNEQFF. This chain links TRBV7-7 with TRBJ2-1, with 7 bases matching TRBD2. The CDR3 runs to 19 residues. Germline CDR1 and CDR2: SSHAT and FNYEAQ (reference sequence). Combining the CDR3 with reference TRBV7-7 and TRBJ2-1 gives the whole variable domain GAGVSQSPRYKVTKRGQDVTLRCDPISSHATLYWYQQALGQGPEFLTYFNYEAQPDKSGLPSDRFSAERPEGSISTLTIQRTEQRDSAMYRCASSLALGSGSHSYNEQFFGPGTRLTVL.

This clonotype was seen a few times. This chain joins TRBV7-2 and TRBJ1-5; D is undetermined. Germline V gives CDR1 SGHTA, CDR2 FQGNSA. Trimming cost V 0 bases and J 4 bases, with 10 bases left between them. The CDR3 covers 15 residues. The chain's CDR3 is CASSLAPAMNQPQHF. CDR3 in DNA: TGTGCCAGCAGCTTAGCCCCGGCAATGAATCAGCCCCAGCATTTT. The full variable domain, completed using reference TRBV7-2 and TRBJ1-5, is GAGVSQSPSNKVTEKGKDVELRCDPISGHTALYWYRQSLGQGLEFLIYFQGNSAPDKSGLPSDRFSAERTGGSVSTLTIQRTQQEDSAVYLCASSLAPAMNQPQHFGDGTRLSIL.

This clonotype was recorded a few times. The CDR3 DNA reads TGCAGTGCTCCAACTAGCGGGAGTGCATATGAGCAGTTCTTC. Its protein is CSAPTSGSAYEQFF. V usage is TRBV20-1 and J usage is TRBJ2-1, with 11 positions matching TRBD2. Germline V gene data show CDR1 as DFQATT and CDR2 as SNEGSKA (reference sequence). V lost 5 bases, J lost 8 bases, and 8 bases stayed unmatched. This CDR3 comprises 14 residues.

The chain is built from TRBV6-5 and TRBJ1-4; 7 bases align to TRBD1. The CDR3 covers 17 residues. J gave up 7 bases and V 7 bases, and 18 bases lay outside the gene matches. The germline gives CDR1 MNHEY, CDR2 SVGAGI. The CDR3: CASTKGGVTGDGEKLFF. In DNA, the CDR3 is TGTGCCAGCACCAAAGGGGGTGTTACAGGGGATGGTGAAAAACTGTTTTTT.

This clonotype was seen only a few times. The V call is TRBV10-3, the J call TRBJ2-3; 7 positions agree with TRBD2. Germline CDR1 reads ENHRY; CDR2 reads SYGVKD. CDR3 size: 14 residues. The ends lost 5 bases at V and 5 bases at J; junction bases unmatched: 7. CDR3 loop: CAISSGGSIDTQYF. The DNA of the CDR3 is TGTGCCATCAGTTCGGGCGGGAGTATAGATACGCAGTATTTT.

This clonotype appeared a few times. This chain uses TRBV29-1 with TRBJ1-2, with 11 bases that match TRBD1. The length of the CDR3 is 12 residues. The germline V gene encodes CDR1 SQVTM and CDR2 ANQGSEA. The V and J ends lost 8 bases and 6 bases, in that order; junction bases with no gene match: 5. CDR3 nucleotides: TGCAGCTTATGGACAGGGGGCAATGGCTACACCTTC. Protein: CSLWTGGNGYTF.

The chain uses TRBV6-5 and TRBJ2-4, with D tentatively TRBD2 (5 bases). V shed 6 bases and J shed 1 base, with 13 bases lying between them. CDR3 length equals 15 residues. Germline values: CDR1 MNHEY, CDR2 SVGAGI. DNA for the CDR3: TGTGCCAGCAGCCCTGCGAGGGTTGCCAAAAACATTCAGTACTTC. It encodes CASSPARVAKNIQYF.

This clonotype was seen more than once but under ten times. V usage is TRBV18 and J usage is TRBJ2-1; 7 bases are shared with TRBD1. The V and J ends lost 5 bases and 5 bases, in that order; junction bases with no gene match: 3. CDR3 size: 13 residues. Germline V CDR1 and CDR2: KGHSH, LQKENI. CDR3 nucleotide sequence: TGTGCCAGCTCATCGGGACAGAACAATGAGCAGTTCTTC. This translates into CASSSGQNNEQFF.

This chain links TRBV10-2 with TRBJ2-3; the match to TRBD2 covers 10 bases. This CDR3 is built from 15 residues. Unmatched junction bases numbered 2, after V lost 2 bases and J lost 3 bases. In germline, CDR1 is WSHSY, CDR2 SAAADI. CDR3 bases: TGCGCCAGCAGTGAGCCTAGCGGGAGTACAGATACGCAGTATTTT. Translated, it gives CASSEPSGSTDTQYF.

This clonotype came up many times. V gene TRBV7-6 combines with J gene TRBJ2-1, with a weak D call TRBD1 (5 bases). Germline V lookup: CDR1 SGHVS, CDR2 FNYEAQ. The CDR3 is made up of 13 amino acids. V lost 5 bases and J lost 8, with 13 bases in between. In nucleotides, the CDR3 is TGTGCCAGCAGCGCAAGTTGGGGCGATGAGCAGTTCTTC. It yields the protein CASSASWGDEQFF. Full variable domain (missing parts from reference TRBV7-6 and TRBJ2-1): GAGVSQSPRYKVTKRGQDVALRCDPISGHVSLYWYRQALGQGPEFLTYFNYEAQQDKSGLPNDRFSAERPEGSISTLTIQRTEQRDSAMYRCASSASWGDEQFFGPGTRLTVL.

The rearrangement uses TRBV7-6 and TRBJ2-7; D ambiguous. The V end was cut by 4 bases, the J end by 6 bases, with 19 bases between. CDR3 length: 15 residues. The germline gives CDR1 SGHVS, CDR2 FNYEAQ. The CDR3: CASSSDSLGRLEQYF. The CDR3 nucleotides read TGTGCCAGCAGCTCCGACTCCCTCGGACGACTCGAGCAGTACTTC.

This clonotype was counted a few times. The chain uses TRBV20-1 and TRBJ2-7; tentatively, D is TRBD2 (6 bases). Germline V gene data show CDR1 as DFQATT and CDR2 as SNEGSKA (reference sequence). The CDR3 sequence is 15 residues long. V lost 1 base to trimming and J lost 7 bases, with 20 bases between them. CDR3 in amino acids: CSARAEAGLSSEQYF. The CDR3 DNA reads TGCAGTGCTAGAGCCGAGGCGGGACTCTCCTCGGAGCAGTACTTC.

This clonotype came up many times. The rearrangement uses TRBV20-1 and TRBJ2-7, with 8 bases matching TRBD2. With 2 bases clipped from V and 5 bases from J, the junction kept 5 bases outside the gene matches. Per the germline V gene, CDR1 is DFQATT and CDR2 is SNEGSKA (reference sequence). CDR3 length: 13 amino acids. CDR3 DNA: TGCAGTGCTAGACGGGAGGGCTTTAACGAGCAGTACTTC. Its translation is CSARREGFNEQYF.

This clonotype was detected many times. V is TRBV24-1 and J is TRBJ2-5; D is unresolved. CDR1 KGHDR and CDR2 SFDVKD come from the germline V gene. The CDR3 loop spans 13 amino acids. Between the trimmed V and J ends, which lost 5 bases and 1 base, there was a span of 7 bases. The CDR3, as DNA: TGTGCCACCAGTGTAGGGTCCCAAGAGACCCAGTACTTC. Translation gives CATSVGSQETQYF.

The chain joins TRBV4-1 to TRBJ1-5; tentative D call: TRBD1 (6 bases). Trimming removed 4 bases from V and 3 bases from J, with 16 bases in between. Germline CDR1 reads MGHRA; CDR2 reads YSYEKL. The CDR3 is made up of 16 amino acids. DNA for the CDR3: TGCGCCAGCAGCCTCTTCCCGGACAGCGACAATCAGCCCCAGCATTTT. Translation gives CASSLFPDSDNQPQHF.

The rearrangement uses TRBV11-2 and TRBJ2-2; 15 nucleotides line up with TRBD2. V shed 5 bases, J shed 7 bases, and the junction held 5 bases outside the gene matches. This CDR3 is 16 amino acids long. Looked up from germline, CDR1 is SGHAT and CDR2 is FQNNGV. The CDR3 loop reads CASSLGLAGGHGELFF. CDR3 bases: TGTGCCAGCAGCCTCGGACTAGCGGGAGGGCACGGGGAGCTGTTTTTT. The full variable domain, in which reference TRBV11-2 and TRBJ2-2 provide the parts outside the CDR3, is EAGVAQSPRYKIIEKRQSVAFWCNPISGHATLYWYQQILGQGPKLLIQFQNNGVVDDSQLPKDRFSAERLKGVDSTLKIQPAKLEDSAVYLCASSLGLAGGHGELFFGEGSRLTVL.

Comment on this clonotype: This may arise from a read error, as a much more abundant clone is one base away. The rearrangement links TRBV6-5 to TRBJ1-1; D is possibly TRBD1 (6 bases). The CDR3 extends over 14 amino acids. Germline V CDR1 and CDR2: MNHEY, SVGAGI. CDR3 bases: TGTGTCAGCAGGCCCGGGACACCAAACACTGAAGCTTTCTTT. It yields the protein CVSRPGTPNTEAFF.

This rearrangement joins TRBV11-3 to TRBJ2-2, with TRBD2 matching over 8 bases. With V trimmed by 3 bases and J by 7 bases, 7 bases remained unmatched. Germline V gene data show CDR1 as SGHNT and CDR2 as YENEEA. The CDR3 covers 15 residues. The CDR3 here is CASSFQLAEYGELFF. CDR3 bases: TGTGCCAGCAGCTTCCAACTAGCGGAGTACGGGGAGCTGTTTTTT.